The next 8 T cell receptor beta chains were all read from a single sample in a study of control samples from healthy donors and cancer patients (dated by TCRdb to about 2020). Library method: the immunoSEQ multiplex PCR assay. TCRdb obtained this table from immuneACCESS and retained in-frame rearrangements with V and J assigned. These tables miss some clones; where compared with another copy, unresolved V genes account for less than half of the shortfall, and the remainder is unexplained. Within this sample are approximately 86,000 clones, with roughly 86% of them counted one time only. Around 20% of the sample comes from the top ten. Sequenced: blood. The receptor source for this set is a man aged 25 to 45 in good health.

The rearrangement uses TRBV20-1 and TRBJ2-7, with a tentative D call TRBD2 (6 bases). CDR1 is DFQATT and CDR2 is SNEGSKA in the germline V gene (reference sequence). The CDR3 is 15 amino acids. The V end lost 3 bases, the J end lost 7 bases, and 22 bases lay between the germline ends. The CDR3 is CSASSMSADGGEQYF. DNA for the CDR3: TGCAGTGCTAGTTCTATGTCGGCGGACGGGGGTGAGCAGTACTTC.

J is TRBJ1-3 and V is TRBV21-1. TRBV21-1 is a pseudogene segment. The CDR3 consists of 17 residues. CDR3 protein: CASSKEFPHLSGNTIYF. In DNA form, the CDR3 reads TGTGCCAGCAGCAAAGAGTTCCCTCATCTCTCTGGAAACACCATATATTTT.

This clone has only a few counts. The chain combines TRBV9 with TRBJ1-2; D is ambiguous. The germline CDR1 and CDR2 sequences are SGDLS and YYNGEE. This CDR3 comprises 12 residues. V shed 1 base and J shed 1 base, with 2 bases lying between them. In nucleotides, the CDR3 is TGTGCCAGCAGCGTATATAACTATGGCTACACCTTC. Translation: CASSVYNYGYTF.

This clone was seen only once. This chain uses TRBV2 with TRBJ1-2; D not certain. The CDR3 has 13 amino acids. The V end lost 3 bases, the J end lost 8 bases, and 13 bases lay between the germline ends. The germline gives CDR1 SNHLY, CDR2 FYNNEI. The CDR3, as DNA: TGTGCCAGCAGTGACAGGTCCGGTCCCGGCTACACCTTC. This translates into CASSDRSGPGYTF.

The chain's CDR3 is CASSQAARAQETQYF. CDR3 in DNA: TGCGCCAGCAGCCAAGCCGCCCGGGCTCAAGAGACCCAGTACTTC. This chain uses TRBV4-1 with TRBJ2-5, with no clear D. Trimming removed 1 base at V and 2 bases at J, with 11 bases between. CDR1 is MGHRA, CDR2 YSYEKL, per germline. CDR3 length: 15 residues.

The chain is built from TRBV6-5 and TRBJ2-2; 12 nucleotides align to TRBD2. Germline trimming cut 6 bases from V and 4 bases from J; bases unmatched to any gene: 3. Per germline, CDR1 MNHEY and CDR2 SVGAGI. The CDR3 spans 15 residues. The CDR3: CASSQTSGGTGELFF. For the CDR3, the DNA is TGTGCCAGCAGCCAGACTAGCGGGGGCACCGGGGAGCTGTTTTTT.

V gene TRBV12-5 combines with J gene TRBJ2-2; D is possibly TRBD1 (5 bases). The V gene's germline CDR1 is LGHNT and CDR2 FRNRAP. The V and J ends lost 5 bases and 0 bases respectively, with 13 bases between them. The CDR3 spans 16 residues. The CDR3 loop is CASGRYQGSNTGELFF. DNA for the CDR3: TGTGCTAGTGGTCGATATCAGGGTTCGAACACCGGGGAGCTGTTTTTT.

This clone appeared once. V usage is TRBV5-1 and J usage is TRBJ1-3, with TRBD1 identical over 9 bases. CDR1 and CDR2 (germline): SGHRS, YFSETQ. V shed 2 bases and J 3 bases; nucleotides not matched to a gene: 6. CDR3 length: 16 amino acids. CDR3 nucleotides: TGCGCCAGCAGCTTTGAAACAGGGGGCGGTGGAAACACCATATATTTT. Protein product: CASSFETGGGGNTIYF.